This T cell receptor beta chain was sequenced for a study of cytomegalovirus exposure and HLA in healthy donors. The PCR used 60 Vbeta and 13 Jbeta primers. The assay was immunoSEQ multiplex PCR, and TCRdb's table has in-frame clones only and misses some. Among about 180,000 clones listed, approximately 78% were seen once. Study-level findings and limits: Common viral pathogens seemed to be connected with several of the most significant clusters, according to a later analysis.

In regard to this clone: Its antigen remains unidentified.

This CDR3 spans 12 amino acids. Germline V gene lookup returns CDR1 MNHNY and CDR2 SVGAGI (reference sequence). The V segment lost 5 bases and the J segment 8 bases; nucleotides outside the gene matches: 3. Sequenced: PBMCs. V gene TRBV6-6 combines with J gene TRBJ1-1, with 9 bases matching TRBD1. The receptor was derived from a woman in her forties or fifties in good health and CMV-seropositive. DNA of the CDR3: TGTGCCAGCAGTAGGGGACAGGGAGAAGCTTTCTTT. It encodes CASSRGQGEAFF.